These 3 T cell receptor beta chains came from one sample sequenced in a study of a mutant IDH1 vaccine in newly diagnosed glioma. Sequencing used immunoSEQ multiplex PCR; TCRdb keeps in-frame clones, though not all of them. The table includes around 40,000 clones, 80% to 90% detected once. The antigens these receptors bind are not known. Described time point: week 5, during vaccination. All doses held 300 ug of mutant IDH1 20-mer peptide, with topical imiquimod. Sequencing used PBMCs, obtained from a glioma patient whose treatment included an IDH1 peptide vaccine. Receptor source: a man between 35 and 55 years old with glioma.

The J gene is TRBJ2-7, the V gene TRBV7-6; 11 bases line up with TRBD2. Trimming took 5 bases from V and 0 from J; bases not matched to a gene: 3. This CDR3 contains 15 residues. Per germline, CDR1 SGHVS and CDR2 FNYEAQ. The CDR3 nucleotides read TGTGCCAGCAGCGCTACTAGCGGGAGCTCCTACGAGCAGTACTTC. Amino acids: CASSATSGSSYEQYF.

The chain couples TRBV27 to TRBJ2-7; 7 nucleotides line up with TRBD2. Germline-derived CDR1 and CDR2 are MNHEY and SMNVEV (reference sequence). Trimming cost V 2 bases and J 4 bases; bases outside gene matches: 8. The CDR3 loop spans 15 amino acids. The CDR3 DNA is TGTGCCAGCAGTTTAACCAGACTAGCTAATTACGAGCAGTACTTC. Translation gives CASSLTRLANYEQYF.

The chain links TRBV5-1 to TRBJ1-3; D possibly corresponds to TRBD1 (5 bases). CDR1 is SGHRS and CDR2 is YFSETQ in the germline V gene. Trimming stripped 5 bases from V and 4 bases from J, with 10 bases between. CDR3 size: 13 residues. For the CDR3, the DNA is TGCGCCAGCAGTTGGGGCCGAGGAAACACCATATATTTT. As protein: CASSWGRGNTIYF. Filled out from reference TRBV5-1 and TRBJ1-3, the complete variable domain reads KAGVTQTPRYLIKTRGQQVTLSCSPISGHRSVSWYQQTPGQGLQFLFEYFSETQRNKGNFPGRFSGRQFSNSRSEMNVSTLELGDSALYLCASSWGRGNTIYFGEGSWLTVV.